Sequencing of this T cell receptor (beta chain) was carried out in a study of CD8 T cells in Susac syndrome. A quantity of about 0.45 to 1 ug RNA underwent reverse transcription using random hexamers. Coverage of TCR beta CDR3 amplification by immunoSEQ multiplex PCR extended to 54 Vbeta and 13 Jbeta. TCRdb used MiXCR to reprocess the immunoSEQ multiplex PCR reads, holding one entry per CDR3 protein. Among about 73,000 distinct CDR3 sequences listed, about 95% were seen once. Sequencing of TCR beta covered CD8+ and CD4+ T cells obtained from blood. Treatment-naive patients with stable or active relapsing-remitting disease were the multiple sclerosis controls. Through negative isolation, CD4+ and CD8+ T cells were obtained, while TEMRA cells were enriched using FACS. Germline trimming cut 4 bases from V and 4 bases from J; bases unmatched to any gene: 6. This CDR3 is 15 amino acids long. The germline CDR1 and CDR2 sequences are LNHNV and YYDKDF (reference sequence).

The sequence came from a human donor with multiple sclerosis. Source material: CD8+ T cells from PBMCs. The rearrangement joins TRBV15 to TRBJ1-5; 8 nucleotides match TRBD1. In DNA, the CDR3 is TGTGCCACCAGCACGGACAGGGAAGGTAATCAGCCCCAGCATTTT. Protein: CATSTDREGNQPQHF.